Below, 18 T cell receptor beta chains from the same sample are listed, as sequenced in a study of blood T cell repertoires in COVID-19. Assay: immunoSEQ multiplex PCR; the TCRdb copy retains only in-frame clones and omits some. This sample carries some 700,000 clones, more than 80% of them seen once, and the ten largest clones take 0.2% to 0.3%. Input material: peripheral blood. The receptors derive from a woman aged 18-29 years with acute or convalescent COVID-19.

The chain joins TRBV30 to TRBJ1-4; 7 nucleotides agree with TRBD1. Germline V CDR1 and CDR2: GTSNPN, SVGIG (reference sequence). CDR3 length: 16 residues. Germline trimming cut 2 bases from V and 5 bases from J; bases unmatched to any gene: 11. CDR3 coding DNA: TGTGCCTGGAGTTCTAAGACAGGGATCCTCAATGAAAAACTGTTTTTT. The encoded protein is CAWSSKTGILNEKLFF.

The CDR3 here is CASSSGGGLRNMGYTF. As DNA, the CDR3 is TGCGCCAGCAGCTCTGGTGGGGGGTTGCGGAATATGGGCTACACCTTC. The chain is built from TRBV5-1 and TRBJ1-2; tentatively, D is TRBD1 (5 bases). CDR3 length equals 16 residues. CDR1 is SGHRS, CDR2 YFSETQ, per germline. V lost 3 bases, J lost 8 bases, and 23 bases lay in between.

The chain combines TRBV29-1 with TRBJ1-2, with 9 nucleotides matching TRBD1. CDR3 length equals 12 residues. Germline values: CDR1 SQVTM, CDR2 ANQGSEA. Losses at the gene ends were 7 bases for V and 3 bases for J; bases not matched to a gene: 3. Written as DNA, the CDR3 is TGCAGCGCAAGACAGGGGGACTATGGCTACACCTTC. Residues: CSARQGDYGYTF.

The chain couples TRBV10-3 to TRBJ1-2; a possible D gene is TRBD1 (6 bases). Deletions cut 7 bases from V and 1 base from J, with 16 bases between. CDR1 and CDR2 (germline): ENHRY, SYGVKD. The CDR3 totals 15 residues. The CDR3 DNA reads TGTGCCATCACCGAGGGCCAGGGGTATAACTATGGCTACACCTTC. It codes for CAITEGQGYNYGYTF.

The chain links TRBV11-2 to TRBJ2-1; 8 bases match TRBD2. Per the germline V gene, CDR1 is SGHAT and CDR2 is FQNNGV. V gave up 1 base and J gave up 10 bases; unmatched junction bases: 9. The CDR3 contains 15 residues. The CDR3 region is CASSLGLAGLGEQFF. CDR3 DNA sequence: TGTGCCAGCAGCTTAGGGCTAGCGGGCCTGGGGGAGCAGTTCTTC. Looking up the rest from reference TRBV11-2 and TRBJ2-1 gives the full variable domain: EAGVAQSPRYKIIEKRQSVAFWCNPISGHATLYWYQQILGQGPKLLIQFQNNGVVDDSQLPKDRFSAERLKGVDSTLKIQPAKLEDSAVYLCASSLGLAGLGEQFFGPGTRLTVL.

The rearrangement joins TRBV19 to TRBJ2-7; a weak D match, TRBD2 (6 bases). The CDR3 extends over 15 amino acids. Germline CDR1 and CDR2: LNHDA and SQIVND (reference sequence). Trimming removed 3 bases at V and 0 bases at J, with 12 bases between. This chain's CDR3 is CASSISLADSYEQYF. CDR3 bases: TGTGCCAGTAGTATCTCTTTAGCGGACTCCTACGAGCAGTACTTC. The full variable domain, in which reference TRBV19 and TRBJ2-7 provide the parts outside the CDR3, is DGGITQSPKYLFRKEGQNVTLSCEQNLNHDAMYWYRQDPGQGLRLIYYSQIVNDFQKGDIAEGYSVSREKKESFPLTVTSAQKNPTAFYLCASSISLADSYEQYFGPGTRLTVT.

The rearrangement links TRBV7-2 to TRBJ2-3; no firm D call. Germline CDR1 SGHTA, CDR2 FQGNSA. Trimming pared 4 bases from V and 0 bases from J, leaving 20 bases between. The length of the CDR3 is 18 residues. Written as DNA, the CDR3 is TGTGCCAGCAGCTCTATGTTAAGCGCACCCCTTAGCACAGATACGCAGTATTTT. Translation gives CASSSMLSAPLSTDTQYF.

The CDR3 DNA sequence: TGCGCCAGCAGCCCCGGACAGTATGGCAATCAGCCCCAGCATTTT. It encodes CASSPGQYGNQPQHF. The chain uses TRBV4-1 and TRBJ1-5; weak D call: TRBD1 (6 bases). V was shortened by 4 bases and J by 2 bases, with 12 bases between the two germline ends. The CDR3 contains 15 residues. Germline V lookup: CDR1 MGHRA, CDR2 YSYEKL.

The chain combines TRBV6-6 with TRBJ2-4, with no clear D. Germline lookup yields CDR1 MNHNY and CDR2 SVGAGI (reference sequence). The germline V and J ends were trimmed by 6 bases and 6 bases, with 9 bases remaining between them. The CDR3 length is 12 residues. The CDR3 sequence is CASSSGGNIQYF. CDR3 DNA: TGTGCCAGCAGCTCAGGTGGAAACATTCAGTACTTC.

The chain has TRBV4-1 and TRBJ1-1; 12 nucleotides line up with TRBD1. The CDR3 consists of 17 residues. Germline V gives CDR1 MGHRA, CDR2 YSYEKL. Trimming took 4 bases from V and 1 from J; bases not matched to a gene: 7. CDR3 coding DNA: TGCGCCAGCAGCCGCCGGGACAGGGGGCCTGGGAACACTGAAGCTTTCTTT. Translation: CASSRRDRGPGNTEAFF.

The rearrangement links TRBV6-5 to TRBJ2-3; 7 positions match TRBD1. Looked up from germline, CDR1 is MNHEY and CDR2 is SVGAGI. With V trimmed by 8 bases and J by 1 base, 6 bases remained unmatched. The CDR3 consists of 14 residues. Here the CDR3 reads CASRTGARTDTQYF. The CDR3 bases are TGTGCCAGCCGAACAGGGGCCCGCACAGATACGCAGTATTTT.

The chain combines TRBV27 with TRBJ2-2, with a weak D call TRBD1 (6 bases). The CDR3 is made up of 17 amino acids. The germline CDR1 and CDR2 sequences are MNHEY and SMNVEV (reference sequence). The ends were cut back, 6 bases at V and 9 bases at J, with 26 bases in the middle. Written as DNA, the CDR3 is TGTGCCAGCAGGCGTGTGTTTGGGGCAGGGGATGAAAGGGAGCTGTTTTTT. Translation: CASRRVFGAGDERELFF.

The chain employs TRBV5-5 and TRBJ2-7; 7 positions match TRBD1. Germline CDR1 and CDR2: SGHKS and YYEKEE (reference sequence). V was pared by 3 bases and J by 3 bases, with 0 bases of the junction left unmatched. This CDR3 is built from 12 residues. DNA of the CDR3: TGTGCCAGCAGCTGGACAGGCTACGAGCAGTACTTC. Its protein product is CASSWTGYEQYF.

The chain recombines TRBV6-5 with TRBJ1-1; a weak D match, TRBD1 (5 bases). Germline V gives CDR1 MNHEY, CDR2 SVGAGI. V was shortened by 4 bases and J by 11 bases, with 11 bases between the two germline ends. This CDR3 spans 11 amino acids. CDR3 in amino acids: CASSLSGRAFF. The CDR3 coding sequence is TGTGCCAGCAGTTTATCAGGGAGGGCTTTCTTT.

The chain combines TRBV5-6 with TRBJ1-2; no firm D call. The germline gives CDR1 SGHDT, CDR2 YYEEEE. This CDR3 contains 13 residues. V was clipped by 3 bases and J by 8 bases, with 14 bases between them. In DNA, the CDR3 is TGTGCCAGCAGCTCCCCATGGGCCAGCGGCTACACCTTC. This sequence encodes CASSSPWASGYTF. The variable domain in full, with the rest retrieved from reference TRBV5-6 and TRBJ1-2, is DAGVTQSPTHLIKTRGQQVTLRCSPKSGHDTVSWYQQALGQGPQFIFQYYEEEERQRGNFPDRFSGHQFPNYSSELNVNALLLGDSALYLCASSSPWASGYTFGSGTRLTVV.

The chain links TRBV5-1 to TRBJ1-1, with TRBD1 matching over 7 bases. CDR3 length: 14 amino acids. The V gene's germline CDR1 is SGHRS and CDR2 YFSETQ. The trim removed 4 bases at V and 6 bases at J, leaving 9 bases unmatched. CDR3 bases: TGCGCCAGCAGCCCCCTCACAGGGGTGGCTGAAGCTTTCTTT. This gives the protein CASSPLTGVAEAFF.

The chain has TRBV20-1 and TRBJ2-7, with TRBD1 matching 7 bases. Looked up from germline, CDR1 is DFQATT and CDR2 is SNEGSKA (reference sequence). The CDR3 length is 11 residues. With V trimmed by 6 bases and J by 4 bases, 3 bases remained unmatched. This chain's CDR3 is CSALQGYEQYF. In DNA, the CDR3 is TGCAGTGCCTTACAGGGGTACGAGCAGTACTTC.

The gene calls are TRBV19 and TRBJ1-1; perhaps TRBD1 as D (5 bases). Germline V lookup: CDR1 LNHDA, CDR2 SQIVND (reference sequence). The V and J ends lost 3 bases and 0 bases respectively, with 5 bases between them. This CDR3 spans 13 amino acids. CDR3 in DNA: TGTGCCAGTAGTATGACAGTGAACACTGAAGCTTTCTTT. This encodes CASSMTVNTEAFF.